This is a list of T cell receptor beta chains from one sample in a study of T cell responses to AZD1222 COVID-19 vaccine. Sequenced by immunoSEQ multiplex PCR; TCRdb stores in-frame clones only, minus some. The table shows tens of thousands of clones, with roughly 86% occurring only once. This sample comprised peripheral blood, obtained on day 0 of MenACWY control vaccination. These TCRs come from an adult in good health. Each CDR3 is given with its conserved first and last residue. D genes are given only for firm matches. Rows may omit the clone size; those that give it use once, few, many or a size class.

v_gene	d_gene	abundance	j_gene	CDR3aa	CDR3nt
TRBV7-6	TRBD1	.	TRBJ2-6	CASSYGQGDVSGANVLTF	TGTGCCAGCAGCTACGGACAGGGGGACGTCTCTGGGGCCAACGTCCTGACTTTC
TRBV6-2/TRBV6-3	.	.	TRBJ1-5	CASSYRGNQPQHF	TGTGCCAGCAGTTACCGGGGCAATCAGCCCCAGCATTTT
TRBV6-6	TRBD1	.	TRBJ1-5	CASSPGQGGNQPQHF	TGTGCCAGCAGCCCCGGACAGGGAGGGAATCAGCCCCAGCATTTT
TRBV15	.	.	TRBJ2-2	CATSRGVAAGELFF	TGTGCCACCAGCAGAGGAGTTGCCGCCGGGGAGCTGTTTTTT
TRBV10-2	.	.	TRBJ1-1	CASGGTSNTEAFF	TGCGCCAGCGGGGGGACATCGAACACTGAAGCTTTCTTT
TRBV7-8	TRBD1	.	TRBJ1-5	CASSRDRVGQPQHF	TGTGCCAGCAGCAGAGACAGGGTCGGGCAGCCCCAGCATTTT
TRBV4-3	TRBD1	.	TRBJ2-3	CASSQGDRFKDTQYF	TGCGCCAGCAGCCAAGGGGACAGGTTTAAAGATACGCAGTATTTT
TRBV7-2	TRBD2	.	TRBJ2-1	CASSLRVAGGNEQFF	TGTGCCAGCAGCTTAAGGGTAGCGGGGGGCAATGAGCAGTTCTTC
TRBV7-6	.	.	TRBJ2-2	CASSLGLLGSTGELFF	TGTGCCAGCAGCTTGGGCTTACTTGGTTCCACCGGGGAGCTGTTTTTT
TRBV28	TRBD2	.	TRBJ2-3	CASSLLVSGGHTDTQYF	TGTGCCAGCAGTTTATTGGTGAGCGGGGGTCACACAGATACGCAGTATTTT
TRBV5-1	.	.	TRBJ2-1	CATSPSASYNEQFF	TGCGCCACCTCCCCGAGCGCCTCCTACAATGAGCAGTTCTTC
TRBV4-3	TRBD1	.	TRBJ2-2	CASSPDRVTGELFF	TGCGCCAGCAGCCCTGACAGGGTGACCGGGGAGCTGTTTTTT
TRBV19	TRBD1	.	TRBJ2-5	CASSILDRQETQYF	TGTGCCAGTAGTATACTGGACAGGCAAGAGACCCAGTACTTC
TRBV30	.	.	TRBJ1-4	CAWSTGPARKEKLFF	TGTGCCTGGAGTACGGGTCCCGCCCGGAAGGAAAAACTGTTTTTT
TRBV27	.	.	TRBJ2-2	CASSLSASANTGELFF	TGTGCCAGCAGTTTATCGGCCAGCGCGAACACCGGGGAGCTGTTTTTT
TRBV3-1/TRBV3-2	TRBD1	.	TRBJ2-4	CACSRGPDIQYF	TGTGCCTGTTCCAGGGGGCCTGACATTCAGTACTTC
TRBV7-2	TRBD1	.	TRBJ1-5	CASSVGQGLNQPQHF	TGTGCCAGCAGCGTCGGACAGGGCCTCAATCAGCCCCAGCATTTT
TRBV27	.	.	TRBJ1-5	CASMRDQPQHF	TGTGCCAGCATGAGGGATCAGCCCCAGCATTTT
TRBV2	TRBD2	.	TRBJ2-5	CASSQSGLAGETQYF	TGTGCCAGCAGCCAGTCGGGACTAGCGGGAGAGACCCAGTACTTC
TRBV7-2	.	.	TRBJ1-1	CASSNFVSRGPTEAFF	TGTGCCAGCAGCAATTTCGTTTCCAGGGGACCGACTGAAGCTTTCTTT
TRBV7-6	.	.	TRBJ1-1	CASSLVGGMNTEAFF	TGTGCCAGCAGCTTAGTCGGAGGGATGAACACTGAAGCTTTCTTT
TRBV4-3	.	once	TRBJ2-2	CASSQVLHTGELFF	TGCGCCAGCAGCCAAGTATTACACACCGGGGAGCTGTTTTTT
TRBV27	.	.	TRBJ2-2	CASTPAGYNTGELFF	TGTGCCAGCACTCCGGCAGGGTATAACACCGGGGAGCTGTTTTTT
TRBV6-5	.	.	TRBJ1-1	CASSYSGHSDTEAFF	TGTGCCAGCAGTTACTCGGGACATTCGGACACTGAAGCTTTCTTT
TRBV2	.	.	TRBJ2-1	CASAISYNEQFF	TGTGCCAGCGCCATCTCCTACAATGAGCAGTTCTTC
TRBV27	.	.	TRBJ2-7	CASGVGVEGYEQYF	TGTGCCAGCGGCGTGGGTGTAGAGGGATACGAGCAGTACTTC
TRBV19	TRBD2	.	TRBJ2-3	CASSNGRLAQQRLTDTQYF	TGTGCCAGTAGTAACGGAAGACTAGCCCAACAAAGACTCACAGATACGCAGTATTTT